This T cell receptor beta chain was obtained from a study of blood T cells in healthy people across ages. Primers used in a second PCR of about 7 to 12 cycles were a sample-barcoded 5' primer and a J-beta primer mix. TCRdb re-analysed the 5' RACE reads in MiXCR, keeping a single row per CDR3 protein. The sample lists fewer than 800,000 distinct CDR3 sequences; around 20% were seen once. Whole-study results and caveats: A strong correlation was found between TCR beta diversity and the percentage of naive T cells. A roughly linear fall in TCR beta diversity per million T cells was seen with increasing age.

The study drew donors from healthy Caucasian individuals in Russia aged about 6 to 90. Total RNA amounts of at least 5.5 micrograms were extracted per sample. Comment on this clonotype: Its antigen is undetermined.

V lost 1 base, J lost 3 bases, and 12 bases lay in between. The CDR3 runs 16 residues. CDR1 is SGHTA and CDR2 is FQGNSA in the germline V gene. The sequenced sample was blood. The TCR comes from a man in his 70s in good health. The V call is TRBV7-2, the J call TRBJ1-4, with unresolved D. CDR3 residues: CASSLVFGRANEKLFF. The CDR3 bases are TGTGCCAGCAGCTTAGTATTTGGGCGGGCTAATGAAAAACTGTTTTTT.